This T cell receptor (beta chain) was observed in a study of T cells in localized non-small cell lung cancer. Regarding the study as a whole: Exceeding tumor, uninvolved adjacent lung had the highest T cell clonality. Sequencing, confined to only one tumor region, leaves heterogeneity possible. Researchers found a median around 59 of the top 100 tumor clones in adjacent lung.

CDR1 and CDR2 (germline): MRHNA, SNTAGT. This CDR3 region has 11 residues. Atypia-free lung next to the tumor was sampled at least 2 cm from its margin. Worth noting for this clone: Antigen: not known.

Clones were sequenced by immunoSEQ multiplex PCR, and TCRdb holds only the in-frame ones, with some missing. The data show roughly 6,300 clones, with about 15% seen just once and more than 4.5% held by the top ten. The sequencing here drew on normal lung tissue next to the tumor, taken before any cancer treatment. The V gene is TRBV6-4, the J gene TRBJ2-7; TRBD1 is a possible D gene (6 bases). The receptor was derived from a male donor older than 55 with stage II squamous cell lung carcinoma. The CDR3 region is CVKGDSYEQYF. DNA of the CDR3: TGTGTTAAGGGGGACTCCTACGAGCAGTACTTC.